This entry is about one T cell receptor beta chain. Its matching antigen is unknown. CDR3 length: 11 residues. Germline V gene data show CDR1 as SGHDT and CDR2 as YYEEEE. After removal of 0 bases from V and 12 bases from J, the junction contained 3 bases not matched to a gene. This sample is part of a study of cytomegalovirus exposure and HLA in healthy donors. In the study overall: Early released data had around 79 million unique TCRs, all coming from HLA-typed donors.

The donors comprised healthy bone marrow donors. PCR primers comprised 60 Vbeta and 13 Jbeta primers. Using immunoSEQ multiplex PCR, the repertoire was profiled, and TCRdb retains in-frame clones only, with some absent. Found here are some 150,000 clones, roughly 72% of them singletons; the top ten hold approximately 2.1%. Notes on the study in general: TCR beta sequences reportedly predicted most subjects' HLA-A and HLA-B alleles accurately. As a later analysis showed, several of the most significant clusters appeared to be linked to common viral pathogens.

The chain employs TRBV5-6 and TRBJ2-7; 7 positions agree with TRBD1. Source material: PBMCs. The clonotype was recovered from a man aged 40-49 years in good health and CMV-seronegative. CDR3 DNA sequence: TGTGCCAGCAGCTTGGGAGGGGGCGGGTACTTC. Translation: CASSLGGGGYF. The variable domain in full, with the rest retrieved from reference TRBV5-6 and TRBJ2-7, is DAGVTQSPTHLIKTRGQQVTLRCSPKSGHDTVSWYQQALGQGPQFIFQYYEEEERQRGNFPDRFSGHQFPNYSSELNVNALLLGDSALYLCASSLGGGGYFGPGTRLTVT.